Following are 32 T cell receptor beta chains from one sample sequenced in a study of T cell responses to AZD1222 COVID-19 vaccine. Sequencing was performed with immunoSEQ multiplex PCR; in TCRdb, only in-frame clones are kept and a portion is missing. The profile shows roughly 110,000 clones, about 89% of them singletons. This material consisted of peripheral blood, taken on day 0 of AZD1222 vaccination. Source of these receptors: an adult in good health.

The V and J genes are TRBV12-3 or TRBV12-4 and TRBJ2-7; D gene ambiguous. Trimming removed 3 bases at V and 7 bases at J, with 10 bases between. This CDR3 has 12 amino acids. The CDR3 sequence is CASSFSVGEQYF. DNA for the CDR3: TGTGCCAGCAGTTTTTCCGTAGGGGAGCAGTACTTC.

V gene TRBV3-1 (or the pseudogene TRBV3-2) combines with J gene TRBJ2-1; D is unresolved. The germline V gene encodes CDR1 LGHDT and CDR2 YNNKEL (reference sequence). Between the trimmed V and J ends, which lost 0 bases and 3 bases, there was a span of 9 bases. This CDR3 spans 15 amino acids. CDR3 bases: TGTGCCAGCAGCCAAGATACAAAGGTCTACAATGAGCAGTTCTTC. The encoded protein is CASSQDTKVYNEQFF.

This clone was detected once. The CDR3 DNA reads as TGTGCCAGCAGTTTAACAAGAACAGGGGCACTATTCTACGAGCAGTACTTC. It is translated as CASSLTRTGALFYEQYF. V gene TRBV27 combines with J gene TRBJ2-7; 7 bases agree with TRBD1. Germline CDR1 and CDR2: MNHEY and SMNVEV (reference sequence). V lost 2 bases, J lost 3 bases, and 13 bases stayed unmatched. This CDR3 has 17 residues.

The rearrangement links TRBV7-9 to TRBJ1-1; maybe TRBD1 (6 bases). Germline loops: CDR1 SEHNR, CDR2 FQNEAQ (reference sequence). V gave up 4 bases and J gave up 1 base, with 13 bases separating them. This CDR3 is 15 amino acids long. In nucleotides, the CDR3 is TGTGCCAGCAGCTCTCGGACAGACCCGAACACTGAAGCTTTCTTT. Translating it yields CASSSRTDPNTEAFF.

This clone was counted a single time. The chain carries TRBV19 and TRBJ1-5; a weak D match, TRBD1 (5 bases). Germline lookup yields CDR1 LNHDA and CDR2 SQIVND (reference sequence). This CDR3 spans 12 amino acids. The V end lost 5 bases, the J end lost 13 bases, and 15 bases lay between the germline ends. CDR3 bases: TGTGCCAGTAGTGCTCAACAGGCCCCGCAGCATTTT. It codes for CASSAQQAPQHF.

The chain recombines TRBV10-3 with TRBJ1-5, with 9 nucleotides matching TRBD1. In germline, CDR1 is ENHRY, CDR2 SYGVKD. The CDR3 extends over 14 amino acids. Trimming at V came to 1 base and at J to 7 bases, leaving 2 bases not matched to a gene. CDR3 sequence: CAISELTGGQPQHF. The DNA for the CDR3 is TGTGCCATCAGTGAGTTGACAGGGGGACAGCCCCAGCATTTT.

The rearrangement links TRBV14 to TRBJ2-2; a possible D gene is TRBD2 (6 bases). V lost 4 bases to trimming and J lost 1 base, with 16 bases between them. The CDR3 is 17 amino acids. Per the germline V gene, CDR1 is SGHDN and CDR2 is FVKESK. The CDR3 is CASSPWVAGMNTGELFF. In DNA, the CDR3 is TGTGCCAGCAGCCCGTGGGTGGCGGGAATGAACACCGGGGAGCTGTTTTTT.

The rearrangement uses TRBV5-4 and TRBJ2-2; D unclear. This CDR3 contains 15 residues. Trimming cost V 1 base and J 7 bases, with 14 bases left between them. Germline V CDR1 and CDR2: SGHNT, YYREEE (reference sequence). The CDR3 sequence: CASSLPMLGVGELFF. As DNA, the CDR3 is TGTGCCAGCAGCTTGCCGATGCTAGGTGTCGGGGAGCTGTTTTTT.

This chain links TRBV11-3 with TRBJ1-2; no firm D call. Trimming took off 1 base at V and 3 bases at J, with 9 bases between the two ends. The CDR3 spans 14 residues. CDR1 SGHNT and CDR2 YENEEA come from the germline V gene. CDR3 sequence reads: CASSLGGGDYGYTF. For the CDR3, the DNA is TGTGCCAGCAGCTTAGGGGGTGGCGACTATGGCTACACCTTC.

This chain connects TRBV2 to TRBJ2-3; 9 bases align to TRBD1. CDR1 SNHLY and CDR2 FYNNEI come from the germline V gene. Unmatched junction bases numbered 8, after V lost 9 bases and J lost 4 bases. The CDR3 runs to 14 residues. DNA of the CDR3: TGTGCCAGTCACAGGGGGCTAGCATCAGATACGCAGTATTTT. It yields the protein CASHRGLASDTQYF.

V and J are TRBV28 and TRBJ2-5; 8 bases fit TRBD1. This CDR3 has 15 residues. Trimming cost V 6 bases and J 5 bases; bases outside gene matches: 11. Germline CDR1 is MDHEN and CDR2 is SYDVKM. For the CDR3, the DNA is TGTGCCAGCAGGAGGGACGGACAGGGAAGGGAGACCCAGTACTTC. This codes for CASRRDGQGRETQYF.

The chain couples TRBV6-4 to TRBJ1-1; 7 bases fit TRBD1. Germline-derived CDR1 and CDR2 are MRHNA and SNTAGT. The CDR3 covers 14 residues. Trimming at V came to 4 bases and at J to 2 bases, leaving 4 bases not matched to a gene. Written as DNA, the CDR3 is TGTGCCAGCAGTGCTGTAGGGGGCAACACTGAAGCTTTCTTT. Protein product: CASSAVGGNTEAFF.

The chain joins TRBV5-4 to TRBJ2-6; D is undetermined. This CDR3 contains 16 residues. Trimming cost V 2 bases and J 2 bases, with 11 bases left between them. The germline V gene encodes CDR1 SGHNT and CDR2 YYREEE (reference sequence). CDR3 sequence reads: CASSFPGTAGANVLTF. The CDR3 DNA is TGTGCCAGCAGCTTCCCAGGCACTGCTGGGGCCAACGTCCTGACTTTC.

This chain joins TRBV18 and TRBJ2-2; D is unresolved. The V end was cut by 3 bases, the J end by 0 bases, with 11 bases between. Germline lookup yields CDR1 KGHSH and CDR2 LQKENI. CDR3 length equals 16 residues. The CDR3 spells CASSPRAAPNTGELFF. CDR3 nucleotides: TGTGCCAGCTCACCTAGGGCCGCCCCGAACACCGGGGAGCTGTTTTTT.

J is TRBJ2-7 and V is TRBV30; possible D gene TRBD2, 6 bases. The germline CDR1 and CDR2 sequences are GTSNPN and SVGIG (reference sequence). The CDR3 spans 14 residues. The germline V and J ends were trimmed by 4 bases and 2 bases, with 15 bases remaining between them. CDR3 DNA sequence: TGTGCCTGGACCTCAGGTGCGGGGCCCTACGAGCAGTACTTC. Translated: CAWTSGAGPYEQYF.

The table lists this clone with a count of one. The CDR3 loop reads CASSQGEDTQYF. CDR3 nucleotide sequence: TGTGCCAGCAGCCAGGGGGAAGATACGCAGTATTTT. V and J are TRBV4-2 and TRBJ2-3; D possibly matches TRBD1 or TRBD2 (5 bases each). V was clipped by 3 bases and J by 5 bases, with 6 bases between them. The CDR3 contains 12 residues. Germline V gives CDR1 LGHNA, CDR2 YNFKEQ.

The CDR3 region has the DNA TGTGCCAGCAGTTCCCCTAGCAGCGGGAGTGGTAATGAGCAGTTCTTC. This sequence encodes CASSSPSSGSGNEQFF. This sequence joins TRBV6-2 or TRBV6-3 and TRBJ2-1; 8 bases are a match to TRBD2. There are 16 residues in the CDR3. CDR1 is MNHEY and CDR2 is SVGEGT in the germline V gene. The junction had 12 bases not matched to a gene; V was cut back by 4 bases and J by 7 bases.

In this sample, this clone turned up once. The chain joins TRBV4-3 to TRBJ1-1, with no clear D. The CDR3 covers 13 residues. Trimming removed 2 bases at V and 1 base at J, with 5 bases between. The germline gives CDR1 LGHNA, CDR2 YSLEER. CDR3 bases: TGCGCCAGCAGCCAATCGGAGAACACTGAAGCTTTCTTT. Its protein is CASSQSENTEAFF.

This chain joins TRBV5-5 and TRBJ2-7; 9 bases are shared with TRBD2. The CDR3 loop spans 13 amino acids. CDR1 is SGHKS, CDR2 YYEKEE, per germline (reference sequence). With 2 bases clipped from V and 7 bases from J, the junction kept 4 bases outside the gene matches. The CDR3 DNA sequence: TGTGCCAGCAGCTTAAGAGCGGGAGGAGAGCAGTACTTC. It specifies CASSLRAGGEQYF.

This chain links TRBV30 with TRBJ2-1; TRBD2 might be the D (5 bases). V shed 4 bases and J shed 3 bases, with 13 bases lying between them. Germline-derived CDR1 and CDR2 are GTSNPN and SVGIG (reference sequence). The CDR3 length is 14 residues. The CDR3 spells CAWKLDSLYNEQFF. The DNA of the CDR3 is TGTGCCTGGAAGCTGGACTCCCTCTACAATGAGCAGTTCTTC.

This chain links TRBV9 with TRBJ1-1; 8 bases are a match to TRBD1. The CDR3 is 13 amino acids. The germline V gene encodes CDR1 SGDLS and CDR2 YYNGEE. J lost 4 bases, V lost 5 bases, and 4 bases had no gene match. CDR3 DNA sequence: TGTGCCAGCAGTTCGACAGGGGTCACTGAAGCTTTCTTT. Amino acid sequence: CASSSTGVTEAFF. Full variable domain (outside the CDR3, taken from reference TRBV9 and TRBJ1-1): DSGVTQTPKHLITATGQRVTLRCSPRSGDLSVYWYQQSLDQGLQFLIQYYNGEERAKGNILERFSAQQFPDLHSELNLSSLELGDSALYFCASSSTGVTEAFFGQGTRLTVV.

This CDR3 is CASRLGTGQETQYF. The CDR3 nucleotides are TGCGCCAGCCGCCTGGGGACAGGGCAAGAGACCCAGTACTTC. The chain has TRBV5-1 and TRBJ2-5; 9 nucleotides line up with TRBD1. This CDR3 region has 14 residues. The germline V gene encodes CDR1 SGHRS and CDR2 YFSETQ. With V trimmed by 7 bases and J by 2 bases, 6 bases remained unmatched.

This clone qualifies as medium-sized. The CDR3 coding sequence is TGTGCTAGTGGTCCCGGGAGGGATACGCAGTATTTT. Protein sequence: CASGPGRDTQYF. V gene TRBV12-5 combines with J gene TRBJ2-3, with 7 bases fitting TRBD2. This CDR3 region has 12 residues. The trim removed 5 bases at V and 6 bases at J, leaving 2 bases unmatched. Germline V gene sequence: CDR1 LGHNT, CDR2 FRNRAP.

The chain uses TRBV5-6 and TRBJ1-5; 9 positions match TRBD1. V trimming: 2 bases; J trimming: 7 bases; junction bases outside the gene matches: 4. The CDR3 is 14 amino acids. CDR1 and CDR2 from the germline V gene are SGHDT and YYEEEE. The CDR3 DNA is TGTGCCAGCAGCTTACAGGGGGCGCGCCAGCCCCAGCATTTT. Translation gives CASSLQGARQPQHF.

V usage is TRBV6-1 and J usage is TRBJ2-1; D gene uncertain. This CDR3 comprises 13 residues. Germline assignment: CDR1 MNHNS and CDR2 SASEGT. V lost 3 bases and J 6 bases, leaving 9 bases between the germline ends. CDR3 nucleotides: TGTGCCAGCAGTGACGCCACTCGCAATGAGCAGTTCTTC. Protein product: CASSDATRNEQFF.

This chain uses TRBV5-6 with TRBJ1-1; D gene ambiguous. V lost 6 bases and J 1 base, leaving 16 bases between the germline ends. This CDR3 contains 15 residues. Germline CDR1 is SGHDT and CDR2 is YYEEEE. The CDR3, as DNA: TGTGCCAGCACCAACACAGAAATGGCGAACACTGAAGCTTTCTTT. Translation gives CASTNTEMANTEAFF.

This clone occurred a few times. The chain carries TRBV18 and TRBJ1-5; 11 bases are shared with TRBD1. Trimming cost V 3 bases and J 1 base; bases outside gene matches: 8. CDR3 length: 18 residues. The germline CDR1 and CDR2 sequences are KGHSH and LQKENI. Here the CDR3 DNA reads TGTGCCAGCTCACCCGGGACAGGGGGTGCCAGGAGCAATCAGCCCCAGCATTTT. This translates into CASSPGTGGARSNQPQHF.

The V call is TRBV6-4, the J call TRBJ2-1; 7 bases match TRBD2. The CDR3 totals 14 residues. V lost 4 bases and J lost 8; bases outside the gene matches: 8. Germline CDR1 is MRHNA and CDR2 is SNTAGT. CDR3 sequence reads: CASSVGTSVDEQFF. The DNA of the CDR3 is TGTGCCAGCAGTGTCGGAACTAGCGTCGATGAGCAGTTCTTC.

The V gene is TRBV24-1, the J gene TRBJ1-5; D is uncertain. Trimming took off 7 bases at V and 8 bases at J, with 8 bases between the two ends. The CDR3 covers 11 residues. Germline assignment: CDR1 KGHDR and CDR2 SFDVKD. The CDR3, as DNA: TGTGCCACCAGGGGTTGGGAGCCCCAGCATTTT. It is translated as CATRGWEPQHF.

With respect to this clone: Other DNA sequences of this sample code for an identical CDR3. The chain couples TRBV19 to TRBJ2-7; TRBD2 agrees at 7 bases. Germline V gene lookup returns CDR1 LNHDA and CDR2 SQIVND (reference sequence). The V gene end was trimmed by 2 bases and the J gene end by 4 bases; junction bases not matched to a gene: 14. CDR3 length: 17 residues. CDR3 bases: TGTGCCAGTAGTATAAGGACTAGTGGGAGCGAGGGATACGAGCAGTACTTC. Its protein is CASSIRTSGSEGYEQYF.

This chain's CDR3 is CASSIGMLTVEQFF. The CDR3 nucleotides are TGTGCCAGTAGTATAGGTATGCTTACAGTTGAGCAGTTCTTC. V usage is TRBV19 and J usage is TRBJ2-1, with unresolved D. The CDR3 totals 14 residues. Per the germline V gene, CDR1 is LNHDA and CDR2 is SQIVND (reference sequence). V was pared by 1 base and J by 9 bases, with 13 bases between. The full variable domain, rest sourced from reference TRBV19 and TRBJ2-1, is DGGITQSPKYLFRKEGQNVTLSCEQNLNHDAMYWYRQDPGQGLRLIYYSQIVNDFQKGDIAEGYSVSREKKESFPLTVTSAQKNPTAFYLCASSIGMLTVEQFFGPGTRLTVL.

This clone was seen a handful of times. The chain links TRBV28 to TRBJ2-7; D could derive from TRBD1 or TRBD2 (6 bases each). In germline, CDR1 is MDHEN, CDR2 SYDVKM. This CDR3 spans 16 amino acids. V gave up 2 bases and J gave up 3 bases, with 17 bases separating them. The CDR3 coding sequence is TGTGCCAGCAGTTTAGGGCAGGGGACTTTCAACTACGAGCAGTACTTC. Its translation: CASSLGQGTFNYEQYF.